This T cell receptor (beta chain) was captured by sequencing in a study of T cell responses to AZD1222 COVID-19 vaccine. Regarding the study as a whole: Nearly half of spike-specific TCRs reportedly target variant regions that are unmutated in the B.1.351 and B.1.1.7 variants. Receipt of two AZD1222 doses was followed by a rise in Spike-specific TCR breadth and depth. Seropositive at baseline were only 5 to 7 AZD1222 recipients. Donor demographics were predominantly white British with a female majority; clonal diversity may be underestimated.

Notes on this clone: The antigen is undetermined.

Sequencing was performed with immunoSEQ multiplex PCR; in TCRdb, only in-frame clones are kept and a portion is missing. The data show 130,000 to 150,000 clones, with approximately 90% seen just once and 3% to 4% held by the top ten. This CDR3 is built from 14 residues. V was clipped by 1 base and J by 0 bases, with 6 bases between them. Germline V CDR1 and CDR2: SGHVS, FQNEAQ. This TCR derives from an adult in good health. The sequencing used peripheral blood, collected on day 0 of MenACWY control vaccination. The V and J genes are TRBV7-8 and TRBJ1-1; D may be TRBD1 (5 bases). CDR3 region: CASSLDRLNTEAFF. CDR3 bases: TGTGCCAGCAGCTTAGACAGGCTGAACACTGAAGCTTTCTTT.